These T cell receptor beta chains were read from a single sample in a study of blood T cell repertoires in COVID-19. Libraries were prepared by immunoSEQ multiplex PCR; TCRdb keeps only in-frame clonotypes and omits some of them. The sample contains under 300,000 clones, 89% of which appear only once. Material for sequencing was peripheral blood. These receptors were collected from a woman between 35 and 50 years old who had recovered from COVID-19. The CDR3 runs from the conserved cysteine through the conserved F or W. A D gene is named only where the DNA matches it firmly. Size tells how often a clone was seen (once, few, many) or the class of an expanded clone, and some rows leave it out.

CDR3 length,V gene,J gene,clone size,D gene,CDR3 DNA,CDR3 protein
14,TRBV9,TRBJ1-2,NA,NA,TGTGCCAGCAGCGTAGATCTGGGGGCGGTTGGCTACACCTTC,CASSVDLGAVGYTF
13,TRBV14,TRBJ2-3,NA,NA,TGTGCCAGCAGCCGGAGTCTCACAGATACGCAGTATTTT,CASSRSLTDTQYF
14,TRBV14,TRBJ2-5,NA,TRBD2,TGTGCCAGCAGCCAAGTTGGCGGGAGGGAGACCCAGTACTTC,CASSQVGGRETQYF
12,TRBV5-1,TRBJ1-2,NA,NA,TGCGCCAGCAGCTTAGTAGGGGATGGCTACACCTTC,CASSLVGDGYTF
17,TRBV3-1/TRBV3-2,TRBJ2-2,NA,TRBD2,TGTGCCAGCAGCCCCGGGACTAGCGGGAGGAACACCGGGGAGCTGTTTTTT,CASSPGTSGRNTGELFF
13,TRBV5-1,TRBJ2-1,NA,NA,TGCGCCAGCAGCCGTTGGGAGAACAATGAGCAGTTCTTC,CASSRWENNEQFF
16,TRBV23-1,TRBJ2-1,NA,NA,TGCGCCAGCAGTCAATCGGCAGCGAGCTCCTACAATGAGCAGTTCTTC,CASSQSAASSYNEQFF
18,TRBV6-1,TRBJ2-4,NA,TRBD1,TGTGCCAGCAGTGCTTCCCTACAGGGGCTGGGGGCCAAAAACATTCAGTACTTC,CASSASLQGLGAKNIQYF
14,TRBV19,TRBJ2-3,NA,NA,TGTGCCAGTAGTATGGGTCAGGGTAGGGATACGCAGTATTTT,CASSMGQGRDTQYF
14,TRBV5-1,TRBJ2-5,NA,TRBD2,TGCGCCAGCAGCTTTAGCGGGAGCAGGGAGACCCAGTACTTC,CASSFSGSRETQYF
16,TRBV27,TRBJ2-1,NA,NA,TGTGCCAGCAGTTCCCCCGGGACAGCGGGCAAAGGGGAGCAGTTCTTC,CASSSPGTAGKGEQFF
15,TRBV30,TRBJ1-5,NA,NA,TGTGCCTGGAGTGCCCCCCCGGGTAACAATCAGCCCCAGCATTTT,CAWSAPPGNNQPQHF
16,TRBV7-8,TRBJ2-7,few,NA,TGTGCCAGCAGCTTAGCGCTCGCAGGGGCACGCTACGAGCAGTACTTC,CASSLALAGARYEQYF
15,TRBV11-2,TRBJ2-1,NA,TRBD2,TGTGCCAGCAGCCCTACTAGCGGTTTTTACAATGAGCAGTTCTTC,CASSPTSGFYNEQFF
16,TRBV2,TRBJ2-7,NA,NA,TGTGCCAGCAGGGTACTGGCATCGGGGGGCCTCGGCGAGCAGTACTTC,CASRVLASGGLGEQYF
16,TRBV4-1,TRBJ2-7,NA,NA,TGCGCCAGCAGCCAAGGAGCGGCTAACGGGCATTGGGAGCAGTACTTC,CASSQGAANGHWEQYF
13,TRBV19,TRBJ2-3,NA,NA,TGTGCCAGTAGTATTGTTGAGAGGGATACGCAGTATTTT,CASSIVERDTQYF
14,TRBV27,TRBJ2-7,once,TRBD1,TGTGCCAGCAGTCTGACAGGGGGGTCCTACGAGCAGTACTTC,CASSLTGGSYEQYF
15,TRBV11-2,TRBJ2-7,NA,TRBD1,TGTGCCAGCAGCCCGCCGAGGGGGCACCATCACGAGCAGTACTTC,CASSPPRGHHHEQYF
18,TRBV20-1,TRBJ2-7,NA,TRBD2,TGCAGTGCTAGTCAACGAGCGAAGAGCGGGAGGGGGTACTACGAGCAGTACTTC,CSASQRAKSGRGYYEQYF
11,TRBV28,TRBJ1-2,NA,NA,TGTGCCAGCAGTTCCAACAGGGACCGCACCTTC,CASSSNRDRTF
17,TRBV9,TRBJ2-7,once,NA,TGTGCCAGCAGCACCATCCCCAGGGGTGACCCCTACTACGAGCAGTACTTC,CASSTIPRGDPYYEQYF
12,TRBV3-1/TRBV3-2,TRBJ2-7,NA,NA,TGTGCCAGCAGCCACCGGGGCTACGAGCAGTACTTC,CASSHRGYEQYF
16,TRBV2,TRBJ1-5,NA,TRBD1,TGTGCCAGCAGTGAAGAGGGCAGGGGGAGATACCAGCCCCAGCATTTT,CASSEEGRGRYQPQHF
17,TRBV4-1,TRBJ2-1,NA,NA,TGCGCCAGCAGCCAAGGGCTAGCAGGGGGGTCAAGGGATGAGCAGTTCTTC,CASSQGLAGGSRDEQFF
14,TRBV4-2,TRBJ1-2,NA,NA,TGTGCCAGCAGCCAAGATGACGGAGTCTATGGCTACACCTTC,CASSQDDGVYGYTF
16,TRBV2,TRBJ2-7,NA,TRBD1,TGTGCCAGCAGTGAGACCCGGACAGGGGACCCCTACGAGCAGTACTTC,CASSETRTGDPYEQYF
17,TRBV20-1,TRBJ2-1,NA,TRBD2,TGCAGTGCTAGTTCCACTACTAGCGGGAGTTCTTGGAATGAGCAGTTCTTC,CSASSTTSGSSWNEQFF
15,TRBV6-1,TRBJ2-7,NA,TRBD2,TGTGCCAGCAGTGAACCCGGCGGGAGTGTTTACGAGCAGTACTTC,CASSEPGGSVYEQYF
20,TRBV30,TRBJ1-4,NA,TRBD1,TGTGCCTGGAGTAAAGGGGGTTTCGCTGGGTACGGGACAGACAATGAAAAACTGTTTTTT,CAWSKGGFAGYGTDNEKLFF
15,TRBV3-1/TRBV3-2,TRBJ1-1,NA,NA,TGTGCCAGCAGCCAGAGACAGAGAACACACACTGAAGCTTTCTTT,CASSQRQRTHTEAFF
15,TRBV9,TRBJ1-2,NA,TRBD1,TGTGCCAGCAGCGTAGAAGGTAGGGGGCGAGATGGCTACACCTTC,CASSVEGRGRDGYTF
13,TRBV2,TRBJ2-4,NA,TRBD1,TGTGCCAGCAGTGAAGGACAGGGGGACATTCAGTACTTC,CASSEGQGDIQYF
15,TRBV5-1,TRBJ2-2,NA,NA,TGCGCCAGCAGCTTGGTGACCCAGGGTACCGGGGAGCTGTTTTTT,CASSLVTQGTGELFF
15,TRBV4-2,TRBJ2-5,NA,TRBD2,TGTGCCAGCAGCCCACTTGGGGGAGGGGTAGAGACCCAGTACTTC,CASSPLGGGVETQYF
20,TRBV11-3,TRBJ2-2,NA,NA,TGTGCCAGCAGCTTAGGCTTCTGGCGGGGAACCACACACAACACCGGGGAGCTGTTTTTT,CASSLGFWRGTTHNTGELFF
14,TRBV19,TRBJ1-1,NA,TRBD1,TGTGCCAGTAGTATTCAGACAGGGGGCACTGAAGCTTTCTTT,CASSIQTGGTEAFF
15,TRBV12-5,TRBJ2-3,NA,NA,TGTGCTAGTGGCCTAGGACAGCCCGAAACAGATACGCAGTATTTT,CASGLGQPETDTQYF
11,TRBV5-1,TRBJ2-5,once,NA,TGCGCCAGCAGCGGGGCGGAGACCCAGTACTTC,CASSGAETQYF
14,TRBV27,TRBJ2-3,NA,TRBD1,TGTGCCACCGCCGGACAGGGCAACACAGATACGCAGTATTTT,CATAGQGNTDTQYF
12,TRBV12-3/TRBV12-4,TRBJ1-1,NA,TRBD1,TGTGCCAGCAGTAGACAGGGGATTGAAGCTTTCTTT,CASSRQGIEAFF
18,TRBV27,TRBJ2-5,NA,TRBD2,TGTGCCAGCAGTAAAGGACTAGGGAGTATTAGGGAGCAAGAGACCCAGTACTTC,CASSKGLGSIREQETQYF
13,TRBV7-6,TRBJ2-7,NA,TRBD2,TGTGCCAGCAGCTTAGGGCGGGAGGGGGAGCAGTACTTC,CASSLGREGEQYF
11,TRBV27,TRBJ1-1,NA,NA,TGTGCCAGCAGCTCAACAGGGAGAGCTTTCTTT,CASSSTGRAFF
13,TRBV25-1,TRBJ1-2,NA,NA,TGTGCCAGCACGAACAGCGGGGCGCGTGGCTACACCTTC,CASTNSGARGYTF
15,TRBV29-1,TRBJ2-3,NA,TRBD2,TGCAGCCTGGCCTCTAGCGGGAGTGGCGGGGATACGCAGTATTTT,CSLASSGSGGDTQYF
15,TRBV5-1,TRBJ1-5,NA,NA,TGCGCCAGCAGCTTGAGCTCAGGGTGGAATCAGCCCCAGCATTTT,CASSLSSGWNQPQHF